This T cell receptor (beta chain) is drawn from a study of T-cell memory formation after mild COVID-19. Study results and caveats: Within pre-infection memory, some responding clones were found, suggesting cross-reactive memory joined. CD4/CD8 balance held among clones contracting day 15 to 85, and later expanders leaned CD4+. Contracting clones localized mainly to CM and EM when CD4+ and mainly to EMRA when CD8+.

In this sample, this clonotype is medium-sized. The target antigen is unknown. In TCRdb, the 5' RACE reads were re-called with MiXCR into one record per CDR3 protein. Of 400,000 to 550,000 distinct CDR3 sequences in the sample, around 27% are singletons; the top ten hold around 13%. The TCR comes from an adult woman who had mild COVID-19 (a few samples of this study predate the infection). Cell type and time point are not known. Sequencing was done on a sample of PBMCs or a T cell subset sorted from them (not recorded which).

CDR3 sequence: CASTTSGTGELFF. DNA of the CDR3: TGTGCCAGCACAACTAGCGGGACCGGGGAGCTGTTTTTT. The chain couples TRBV6-5 to TRBJ2-2, with 9 bases that match TRBD2. The germline V gene has CDR1 MNHEY and CDR2 SVGAGI. J was trimmed by 5 bases and V by 7 bases; bases with no gene match: 2. The CDR3 extends over 13 amino acids.